This T cell receptor (beta chain) was captured in a study of blood T cells in healthy people across ages. At the level of the study: Capturing about one barcoded beta molecule per two T cells was achieved by template switching. General study findings and limits: Per million T cells, the diversity of TCR beta decreased roughly linearly as age advanced.

Drawn from each donor were 9 to 10 milliliters of peripheral blood. The use of a sample-barcoded 5' primer and a J-beta primer mix characterized a second PCR of roughly 6 to 11 cycles. MiXCR was run by TCRdb on the 5' RACE reads, yielding one entry per CDR3 protein. The sample includes roughly 700,000 distinct CDR3 sequences, 49% seen only once; the top ten take approximately 32%. CDR3 length equals 15 residues. CDR1 is MNHEY, CDR2 SMNVEV, per germline (reference sequence). J lost 6 bases, V lost 6 bases, and 8 bases had no gene match. This clonotype was seen just once. Its antigen is as yet unknown. V and J are TRBV27 and TRBJ2-1; 10 bases map to TRBD2. Sequenced material: blood. The TCR sequence derives from a woman aged 55-69 years in good health. The CDR3 reads CASSLAGAGGNEQFF. CDR3 bases: TGTGCCAGCAGCCTAGCGGGAGCGGGGGGCAATGAGCAGTTCTTC.